This T cell receptor beta chain comes out of a study of OX40 agonist ivuxolimab in advanced cancers. Study as a whole: The study reported partial responses in three patients: one hepatocellular carcinoma, two cutaneous melanoma. Points from the study as a whole: Both blood CD4+ and CD8+ T cells showed clonal growth by week 6 at 0.1 to 3.0 mg/kg.

Method: immunoSEQ multiplex PCR; TCRdb's copy keeps in-frame clones and lacks some. This table has 20,000 to 30,000 clones, 88% appearing once. The CDR3 extends over 14 amino acids. In germline, CDR1 is MNHEY, CDR2 SMNVEV (reference sequence). Deletions cut 2 bases from V and 0 bases from J, with 5 bases between. With respect to this clone: The antigen is not known.

Blood was sampled at baseline, cycle 4 day 1, and cycle 7 day 1. Sequencing was performed on CD4+ or CD8+ T cells sorted from blood, taken in a trial of the OX40 agonist ivuxolimab. The J gene is TRBJ1-5, the V gene TRBV27; D call uncertain. This clonotype was obtained from an adult with an advanced solid tumor such as melanoma, head and neck, liver or kidney cancer. CDR3: CASSLPGSNQPQHF. The CDR3 DNA is TGTGCCAGCAGTTTACCAGGTAGCAATCAGCCCCAGCATTTT.